This T cell receptor beta chain was found in a study of cytomegalovirus exposure and HLA in healthy donors. Study background: Earlier, some 180 million T cells were analyzed, and about 120 million unique TCR beta sequences were found among them. Regarding the study as a whole: A later analysis reported that several of the most significant clusters appeared to be linked to common viral pathogens, among them Epstein-Barr virus. The CMV antigen specificity of a few CMV-associated chains was confirmed through in vitro analysis. Across donors, most TCRs were seen rarely, yet some public ones were widespread.

The junction had 7 bases not matched to a gene; V was cut back by 2 bases and J by 3 bases. The CDR3 length is 16 residues. From germline, CDR1 is SEHNR and CDR2 FQNEAQ (reference sequence). A multiplex PCR was run with 60 Vbeta primers and 13 Jbeta primers. Profiling relied on immunoSEQ multiplex PCR, and the TCRdb table lists in-frame clones only, not all of them. This sample has fewer than 200,000 clones, with about 80% found just once. As for this clone: Its specificity is unknown.

The clonotype comes from a woman in her twenties or thirties in good health and CMV-seropositive. The specimen was PBMCs. The chain uses TRBV7-9 and TRBJ2-5; 9 bases fit TRBD1. CDR3 in amino acids: CASSLWQGQGKETQYF. The CDR3 bases are TGTGCCAGCAGCTTATGGCAGGGACAGGGAAAAGAGACCCAGTACTTC.